This TCR beta chain was recorded in a study of tumor-infiltrating lymphocytes in oesophageal squamous cell carcinoma (dated by TCRdb to about 2016). This clonotype was counted only a few times. Its recognized antigen is unknown. It has no much larger one-base neighbor in the sample; base qualities were not kept. The library was prepared using PCR. The sequencer was an Illumina HiSeq 2000. In TCRdb, the public reads were trimmed at Q25 with fastp and aligned with MiXCR, with productive beta chains retained. Entries are consolidated by CDR3 protein sequence, retaining the most common genes and DNA. This sample comprises roughly 16,000 distinct CDR3 sequences, 45% to 50% of them detected only once. In total, the top ten clones hold less than 45% of the sample. V is pared back by 5 bases and J by 5 bases, with 18 bases lying between the germline termini. The germline V gene sets CDR1 to SGHVS and CDR2 to FQNEAQ. Including cysteine and phenylalanine, the CDR3 has 15 amino acids. The kept DNA is CDR3 alone, 45 bases in frame from the first base.

What was sequenced was normal esophageal tissue next to the tumor. The rearranged segments are TRBV7-8 and TRBJ2-5, with the D segment identity uncertain. The source of this sequence is a female donor with esophageal squamous cell carcinoma. In nucleotide form, the sequence is TGTGCCAGCAGCCAAGGACCGATGAGTAGCGAGACCCAGTACTTC. Translated, it gives CASSQGPMSSETQYF. The CDR3 plus the reference TRBV7-8 and TRBJ2-5 genes for the other parts give the full variable domain: GAGVSQSPRYKVAKRGQDVALRCDPISGHVSLFWYQQALGQGPEFLTYFQNEAQLDKSGLPSDRFFAERPEGSVSTLKIQRTQQEDSAVYLCASSQGPMSSETQYFGPGTRLLVL.